This TCR beta chain emerged from a study of CD8 T cells in ankylosing spondylitis. Findings and limits, study-wide: In ankylosing spondylitis blood, a motif of roughly eight highly homologous TCR beta variants appeared characteristic. Clones tied to disease were said to be significantly enriched in matched ankylosing spondylitis synovial fluid.

This clonotype was seen a handful of times. The antigen is undetermined. Making the TCR beta libraries involved quantitative 5'-RACE with molecular barcodes. TCRdb reanalysed the 5' RACE reads using MiXCR and keeps one entry per CDR3 protein. This table holds a few hundred thousand distinct CDR3 sequences, less than 25% found once. Germline-derived CDR1 and CDR2 are SEHNR and FQNEAQ (reference sequence). This CDR3 is built from 17 residues. V shed 5 bases, J shed 8 bases, and the junction held 18 bases outside the gene matches. Sequenced: blood, either unsorted or a sorted T cell fraction (not recorded which). The genes are TRBV7-9 and TRBJ2-3; 8 nucleotides match TRBD2. This receptor was obtained from a female donor with ankylosing spondylitis or in good health (not recorded which). CDR3 sequence reads: CASSAWGAGGAKSTQYF. The DNA for the CDR3 is TGTGCCAGCAGCGCCTGGGGGGCGGGAGGAGCAAAATCTACGCAGTATTTT.